One sample yielded the 22 T cell receptor beta chains listed below, sequenced in a study of blood T cell repertoires in COVID-19. Only in-frame clones appear in the TCRdb table, and some are missing; sequencing was by immunoSEQ multiplex PCR. The table records over 250,000 clones, roughly four fifths of them present only once. Input material: PBMCs or T cells enriched from blood (not recorded which). The origin of the receptors is a man aged 35-49 years who had been exposed to COVID-19.

The J gene is TRBJ2-5, the V gene TRBV5-1, with 8 bases matching TRBD1. The CDR3 runs 13 residues. Germline values: CDR1 SGHRS, CDR2 YFSETQ. J was trimmed by 5 bases and V by 4 bases; bases with no gene match: 4. The DNA for the CDR3 is TGCGCCAGCAGCACCCAGGGGGCTGAGACCCAGTACTTC. It translates to CASSTQGAETQYF.

The chain recombines TRBV27 with TRBJ2-4, with D possibly being TRBD2 (5 bases). This CDR3 has 16 amino acids. Germline assignment: CDR1 MNHEY and CDR2 SMNVEV (reference sequence). Trimming left V 4 bases short and J 6 bases short, with 19 bases between. The DNA for the CDR3 is TGTGCCAGCAGTTCCTCATCGAGCGGCGGTATAAACATTCAGTACTTC. Amino acid sequence: CASSSSSSGGINIQYF.

This chain joins TRBV6-5 and TRBJ1-2; no reliable D call. The CDR3 sequence is 14 residues long. The V gene lost 0 bases and the J gene lost 6 bases, with 11 bases spanning the gap. Germline CDR1 is MNHEY and CDR2 is SVGAGI. For the CDR3, the DNA is TGTGCCAGCAGTTACTCCCCGAGCGGGAATGGCTACACCTTC. This translates into CASSYSPSGNGYTF.

The chain uses TRBV19 and TRBJ1-2; TRBD1 aligns across 7 bases. Trimming cost V 8 bases and J 4 bases; bases outside gene matches: 13. The CDR3 is made up of 15 amino acids. From germline, CDR1 is LNHDA and CDR2 SQIVND (reference sequence). The CDR3 loop is CASVPGQRPFYGYTF. CDR3 in DNA: TGTGCCAGTGTCCCGGGACAGCGACCATTCTATGGCTACACCTTC.

The rearrangement joins TRBV9 to TRBJ1-3; TRBD1 agrees at 7 bases. The CDR3 sequence is 16 residues long. Germline CDR1 reads SGDLS; CDR2 reads YYNGEE. J lost 6 bases, V lost 4 bases, and 13 bases had no gene match. CDR3 nucleotides: TGTGCCAGCAGCCCCCGGACAGGACCGGCGTCAAACACCATATATTTT. Translation gives CASSPRTGPASNTIYF. The full variable domain, rest sourced from reference TRBV9 and TRBJ1-3, is DSGVTQTPKHLITATGQRVTLRCSPRSGDLSVYWYQQSLDQGLQFLIQYYNGEERAKGNILERFSAQQFPDLHSELNLSSLELGDSALYFCASSPRTGPASNTIYFGEGSWLTVV.

This clone has just a few counts. This chain joins TRBV28 and TRBJ2-1; TRBD2 matches 14 bases. V shed 6 bases and J 9 bases; nucleotides not matched to a gene: 13. Germline lookup yields CDR1 MDHEN and CDR2 SYDVKM. This CDR3 is built from 17 residues. The CDR3 sequence is CASRPRTGTSGSGEQFF. The CDR3 DNA is TGTGCCAGCAGACCACGAACCGGGACTAGCGGGAGTGGTGAGCAGTTCTTC.

The rearrangement joins TRBV2 to TRBJ1-1, with 7 bases lining up with TRBD1. J lost 0 bases, V lost 7 bases, and 2 bases had no gene match. This CDR3 comprises 13 residues. Germline CDR1 reads SNHLY; CDR2 reads FYNNEI. The CDR3 protein is CASTGQMNTEAFF. The DNA of the CDR3 is TGTGCCAGCACGGGACAGATGAACACTGAAGCTTTCTTT.

This chain uses TRBV6-6 with TRBJ1-6, with D unresolved. The CDR3 has 13 amino acids. CDR1 is MNHNY, CDR2 SVGAGI, per germline (reference sequence). V was shortened by 7 bases and J by 15 bases, with 19 bases between the two germline ends. The CDR3 loop is CASTETGSTHLHF. CDR3 nucleotides: TGTGCCAGCACCGAAACGGGGTCTACACACCTCCACTTT.

This clone was found once. This chain links TRBV14 with TRBJ1-2; no clear D gene. The CDR3 contains 13 residues. Trimming took 5 bases from V and 3 from J, leaving 10 bases between them. Germline CDR1 reads SGHDN; CDR2 reads FVKESK. In nucleotides, the CDR3 is TGTGCCAGCAGCTACACAGTGGACTATGGCTACACCTTC. Its translation: CASSYTVDYGYTF.

The J gene is TRBJ2-2, the V gene TRBV6-5, with D possibly TRBD1 on 6 matching bases. V lost 0 bases and J 2 bases, leaving 10 bases between the germline ends. Germline CDR1 and CDR2: MNHEY and SVGAGI. This CDR3 spans 16 amino acids. CDR3 DNA: TGTGCCAGCAGTTACTCGACAGGTGGCAACACCGGGGAGCTGTTTTTT. Amino acid sequence: CASSYSTGGNTGELFF.

This clone was seen a few times. The gene calls are TRBV30 and TRBJ1-5; 8 nucleotides match TRBD1. V lost 4 bases and J lost 6; bases outside the gene matches: 2. Germline CDR1 and CDR2: GTSNPN and SVGIG (reference sequence). The CDR3 is 12 residues long. The CDR3 region is CAWNRGAQPQHF. The CDR3, as DNA: TGTGCCTGGAACAGGGGGGCTCAGCCCCAGCATTTT.

V and J are TRBV7-8 and TRBJ1-1; no definite D call. Germline CDR1 is SGHVS and CDR2 is FQNEAQ. The CDR3 is 14 residues long. V dropped 5 bases and J dropped 0 bases, with 10 bases sitting between them. Written as DNA, the CDR3 is TGTGCCAGCAGCATTTCTTCGGTGAACACTGAAGCTTTCTTT. It yields the protein CASSISSVNTEAFF. The whole variable domain, remainder taken from reference TRBV7-8 and TRBJ1-1, is GAGVSQSPRYKVAKRGQDVALRCDPISGHVSLFWYQQALGQGPEFLTYFQNEAQLDKSGLPSDRFFAERPEGSVSTLKIQRTQQEDSAVYLCASSISSVNTEAFFGQGTRLTVV.

The J gene is TRBJ2-3, the V gene TRBV9; D possibly corresponds to TRBD2 (6 bases). The CDR3 has 17 residues. Germline V gives CDR1 SGDLS, CDR2 YYNGEE. The V gene lost 0 bases and the J gene lost 2 bases, with 16 bases spanning the gap. CDR3 amino acids: CASSVGVVRDFTDTQYF. The DNA for the CDR3 is TGTGCCAGCAGCGTAGGGGTTGTACGGGACTTCACAGATACGCAGTATTTT.

As DNA, the CDR3 is TGTGCCAGCAGCCTTCAGGGCATCTCCTACAATGAGCAGTTCTTC. It is translated as CASSLQGISYNEQFF. V gene TRBV3-1 (or the pseudogene TRBV3-2) combines with J gene TRBJ2-1, with D possibly being TRBD1 (5 bases). Per the germline V gene, CDR1 is LGHDT and CDR2 is YNNKEL (reference sequence). This CDR3 is built from 15 residues. The V end lost 4 bases, the J end lost 0 bases, and 10 bases lay between the germline ends.

This chain connects TRBV7-8 to TRBJ2-1, with D uncertain. The V end was cut by 5 bases, the J end by 5 bases, with 16 bases between. The CDR3 covers 15 residues. Germline CDR1 reads SGHVS; CDR2 reads FQNEAQ. The CDR3: CASSPGFEVDNEQFF. DNA of the CDR3: TGTGCCAGCAGCCCCGGGTTTGAAGTTGACAATGAGCAGTTCTTC.

The V gene is TRBV11-3, the J gene TRBJ1-4; possible D gene TRBD1, 5 bases. The germline V gene has CDR1 SGHNT and CDR2 YENEEA. Trimming removed 11 bases at V and 7 bases at J, with 17 bases between. The CDR3 consists of 13 residues. The CDR3 coding sequence is TGTGCCCGAGGGAGGGGAAGGGGTGAAAAACTGTTTTTT. This codes for CARGRGRGEKLFF.

V usage is TRBV12-3 or TRBV12-4 and J usage is TRBJ2-7; 10 nucleotides agree with TRBD1. V lost 6 bases to trimming and J lost 3 bases; unmatched junction nucleotides: 2. This CDR3 has 13 residues. CDR3 protein: CASRDRGHYEQYF. The CDR3 DNA sequence: TGTGCCAGCAGAGACAGGGGGCACTACGAGCAGTACTTC.

The chain has TRBV5-1 and TRBJ1-1; D gene ambiguous. This CDR3 has 15 residues. Between the trimmed V and J ends, which lost 1 base and 2 bases, there was a span of 12 bases. Per germline, CDR1 SGHRS and CDR2 YFSETQ. The CDR3 here is CASSLNAVKNTEAFF. CDR3 nucleotide sequence: TGCGCCAGCAGCTTGAATGCGGTGAAAAACACTGAAGCTTTCTTT. Supplemented by reference TRBV5-1 and TRBJ1-1, the full variable domain reads KAGVTQTPRYLIKTRGQQVTLSCSPISGHRSVSWYQQTPGQGLQFLFEYFSETQRNKGNFPGRFSGRQFSNSRSEMNVSTLELGDSALYLCASSLNAVKNTEAFFGQGTRLTVV.

The genes are TRBV21-1 and TRBJ1-5; TRBD1 was called by the table and not checked on the DNA. TRBV21-1 is described as a pseudogene. CDR3 size: 11 residues. The CDR3 bases are TGTGCCAGCAGCAAAGTAGGGGTTCGGCATTTT. This codes for CASSKVGVRHF.

The chain couples TRBV20-1 to TRBJ1-1; unclear D gene. The CDR3 consists of 11 residues. Trimming cost V 6 bases and J 11 bases, with 16 bases left between them. Germline V gives CDR1 DFQATT, CDR2 SNEGSKA (reference sequence). CDR3 amino acids: CSAPDYPRAFF. As DNA, the CDR3 is TGCAGTGCCCCCGACTACCCGAGGGCTTTCTTT.

This chain joins TRBV9 and TRBJ1-2, with a tentative D call TRBD1 (5 bases). Germline values: CDR1 SGDLS, CDR2 YYNGEE. Trimming shortened V by 0 bases and J by 7 bases, and 16 bases separated the two germline ends. The length of the CDR3 is 15 residues. DNA of the CDR3: TGTGCCAGCAGCGTAGAGACCTTCAGGGCCTCTGGCTACACCTTC. It yields the protein CASSVETFRASGYTF.

The genes are TRBV27 and TRBJ2-5; TRBD2 aligns across 16 bases. CDR1 MNHEY and CDR2 SMNVEV come from the germline V gene (reference sequence). The CDR3 has 19 amino acids. The V gene end was trimmed by 0 bases and the J gene end by 3 bases; junction bases not matched to a gene: 7. In nucleotides, the CDR3 is TGTGCCAGCAGTTTATCTCTGGGACTAGCGGGAGGGCCCGAAGAGACCCAGTACTTC. Its protein product is CASSLSLGLAGGPEETQYF.